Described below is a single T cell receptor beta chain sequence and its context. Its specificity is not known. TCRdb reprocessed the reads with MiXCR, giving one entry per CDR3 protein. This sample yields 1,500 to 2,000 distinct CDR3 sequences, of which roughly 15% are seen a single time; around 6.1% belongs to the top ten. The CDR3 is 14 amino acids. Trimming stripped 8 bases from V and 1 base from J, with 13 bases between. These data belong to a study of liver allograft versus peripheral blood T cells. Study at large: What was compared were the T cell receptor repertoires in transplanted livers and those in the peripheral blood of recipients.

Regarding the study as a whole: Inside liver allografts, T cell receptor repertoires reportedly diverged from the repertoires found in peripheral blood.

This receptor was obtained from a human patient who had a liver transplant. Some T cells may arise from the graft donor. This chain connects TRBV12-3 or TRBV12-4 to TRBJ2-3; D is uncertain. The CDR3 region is CASGRSDGTDTQYF. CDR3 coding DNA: TGTGCCAGCGGACGATCCGACGGCACAGATACGCAGTATTTT.